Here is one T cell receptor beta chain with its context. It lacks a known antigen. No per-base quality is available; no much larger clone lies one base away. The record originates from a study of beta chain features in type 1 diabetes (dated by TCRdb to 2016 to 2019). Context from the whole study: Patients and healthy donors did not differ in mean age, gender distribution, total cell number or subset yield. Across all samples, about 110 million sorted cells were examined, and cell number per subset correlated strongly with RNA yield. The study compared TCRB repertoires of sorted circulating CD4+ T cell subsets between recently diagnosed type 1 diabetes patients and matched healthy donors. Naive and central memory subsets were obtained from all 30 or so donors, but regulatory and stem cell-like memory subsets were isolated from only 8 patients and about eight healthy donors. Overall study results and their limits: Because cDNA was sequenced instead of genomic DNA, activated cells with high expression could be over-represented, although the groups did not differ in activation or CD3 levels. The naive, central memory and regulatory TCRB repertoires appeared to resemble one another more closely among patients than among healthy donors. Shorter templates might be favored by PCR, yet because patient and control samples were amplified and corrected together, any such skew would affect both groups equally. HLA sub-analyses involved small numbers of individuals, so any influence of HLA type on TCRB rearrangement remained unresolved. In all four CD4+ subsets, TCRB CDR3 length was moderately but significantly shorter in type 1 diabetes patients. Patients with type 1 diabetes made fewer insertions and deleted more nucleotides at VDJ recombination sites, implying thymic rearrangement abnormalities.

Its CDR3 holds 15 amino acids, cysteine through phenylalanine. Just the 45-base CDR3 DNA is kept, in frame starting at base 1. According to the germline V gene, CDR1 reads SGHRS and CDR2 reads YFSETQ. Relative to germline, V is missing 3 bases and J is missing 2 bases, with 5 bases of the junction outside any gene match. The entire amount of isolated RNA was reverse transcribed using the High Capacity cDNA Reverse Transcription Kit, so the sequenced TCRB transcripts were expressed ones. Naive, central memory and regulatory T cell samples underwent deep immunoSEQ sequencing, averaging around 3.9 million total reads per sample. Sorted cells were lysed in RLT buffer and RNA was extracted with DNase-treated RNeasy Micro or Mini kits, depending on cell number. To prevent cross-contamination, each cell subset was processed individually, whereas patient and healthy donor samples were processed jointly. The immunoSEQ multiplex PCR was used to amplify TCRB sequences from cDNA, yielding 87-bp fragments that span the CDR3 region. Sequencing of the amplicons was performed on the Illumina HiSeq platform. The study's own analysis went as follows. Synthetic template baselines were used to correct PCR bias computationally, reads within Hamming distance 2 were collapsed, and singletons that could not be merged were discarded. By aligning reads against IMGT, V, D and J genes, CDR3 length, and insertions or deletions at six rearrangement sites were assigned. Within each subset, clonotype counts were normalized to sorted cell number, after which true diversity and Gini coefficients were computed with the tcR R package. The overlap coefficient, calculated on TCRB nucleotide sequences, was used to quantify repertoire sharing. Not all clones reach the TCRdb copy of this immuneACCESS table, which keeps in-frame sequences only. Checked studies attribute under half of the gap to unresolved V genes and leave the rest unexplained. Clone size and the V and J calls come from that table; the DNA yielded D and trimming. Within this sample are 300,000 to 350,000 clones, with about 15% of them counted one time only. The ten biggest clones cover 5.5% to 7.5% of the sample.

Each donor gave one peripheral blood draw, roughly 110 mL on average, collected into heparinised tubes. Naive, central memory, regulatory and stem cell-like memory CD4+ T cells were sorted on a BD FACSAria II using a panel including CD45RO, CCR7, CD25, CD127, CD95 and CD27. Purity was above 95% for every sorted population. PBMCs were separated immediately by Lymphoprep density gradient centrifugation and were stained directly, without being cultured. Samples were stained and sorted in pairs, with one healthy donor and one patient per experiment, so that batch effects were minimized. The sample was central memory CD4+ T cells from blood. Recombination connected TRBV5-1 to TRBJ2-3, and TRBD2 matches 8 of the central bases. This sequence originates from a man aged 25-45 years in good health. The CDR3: CASSWSGGDTDTQYF. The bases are TGCGCCAGCAGCTGGAGCGGGGGTGACACAGATACGCAGTATTTT.